The 10 T cell receptor beta chains in this list originate from one sample, sequenced in a study of radiotherapy plus CTLA-4 blockade in lung cancer. The repertoire was sequenced with immunoSEQ multiplex PCR; TCRdb's copy has only in-frame clones and lacks some. Here the sample spans roughly 80,000 clones, less than 85% being singletons. The source material was peripheral blood, sampled from a patient treated with radiotherapy plus ipilimumab. These receptors all stem from a human donor with non-small cell lung cancer whose response to radiotherapy plus ipilimumab could not be evaluated.

The genes are TRBV2 and TRBJ2-1; 7 bases agree with TRBD1. The germline CDR1 and CDR2 sequences are SNHLY and FYNNEI. Trimming cost V 6 bases and J 7 bases; bases outside gene matches: 6. CDR3 length equals 13 residues. CDR3 nucleotide sequence: TGTGCCAGCAGGCCCACAGGGGAAAATGAGCAGTTCTTC. It translates to CASRPTGENEQFF.

V gene TRBV5-6 combines with J gene TRBJ1-5; tentatively, D is TRBD1 (5 bases). The CDR3 consists of 14 residues. Trimming removed 0 bases at V and 4 bases at J, with 8 bases between. Germline values: CDR1 SGHDT, CDR2 YYEEEE. CDR3 sequence reads: CASSLEGRNQPQHF. CDR3 in DNA: TGTGCCAGCAGCTTGGAGGGGAGGAATCAGCCCCAGCATTTT.

The V gene is TRBV7-8, the J gene TRBJ1-2; TRBD1 matches 8 bases. This CDR3 has 15 amino acids. V lost 6 bases to trimming and J lost 2 bases; unmatched junction nucleotides: 8. Looked up from germline, CDR1 is SGHVS and CDR2 is FQNEAQ. The CDR3 region has the DNA TGTGCCAGCAGGGGGGACAGGCAATTAAACTATGGCTACACCTTC. Translating it yields CASRGDRQLNYGYTF.

V is TRBV28 and J is TRBJ1-3; a possible D gene is TRBD1 (5 bases). The CDR3 sequence is 16 residues long. The germline gives CDR1 MDHEN, CDR2 SYDVKM. Trimming pared 7 bases from V and 4 bases from J, leaving 20 bases between. CDR3 region: CASTPGSGRRGNTIYF. CDR3 nucleotide sequence: TGTGCCAGCACCCCCGGATCAGGGCGGCGAGGAAACACCATATATTTT.

This chain uses TRBV19 with TRBJ2-1, with 7 bases identical to TRBD2. This CDR3 has 11 amino acids. Germline lookup yields CDR1 LNHDA and CDR2 SQIVND (reference sequence). The junction had 3 bases not matched to a gene; V was cut back by 4 bases and J by 12 bases. The CDR3 spells CASSTPGGQFF. In nucleotides, the CDR3 is TGTGCCAGTAGTACGCCGGGGGGGCAGTTCTTC. Together with reference TRBV19 and TRBJ2-1, the CDR3 gives the full variable domain: DGGITQSPKYLFRKEGQNVTLSCEQNLNHDAMYWYRQDPGQGLRLIYYSQIVNDFQKGDIAEGYSVSREKKESFPLTVTSAQKNPTAFYLCASSTPGGQFFGPGTRLTVL.

This clone was recorded a few times. The V call is TRBV28, the J call TRBJ2-3; 10 bases map to TRBD2. Germline loops: CDR1 MDHEN, CDR2 SYDVKM. This CDR3 is built from 14 residues. V lost 6 bases to trimming and J lost 4 bases; unmatched junction nucleotides: 4. CDR3 loop: CASSPAGGSDTQYF. For the CDR3, the DNA is TGTGCCAGCAGCCCAGCGGGGGGGTCAGATACGCAGTATTTT.

The chain combines TRBV5-8 with TRBJ1-1; unclear D gene. The CDR3 length is 13 residues. V was cut by 5 bases and J by 1 base, with 9 bases left in between. CDR1 and CDR2 from the germline V gene are SGHTS and YDEGEE. The CDR3 nucleotides read TGTGCCAGCAGATTACGGGGGAACACTGAAGCTTTCTTT. This codes for CASRLRGNTEAFF.

The CDR3 loop is CASSPGLAEKETQYF. For the CDR3, the DNA is TGTGCCAGCAGCCCCGGACTAGCGGAAAAAGAGACCCAGTACTTC. V is TRBV7-9 and J is TRBJ2-5, with TRBD2 matching over 10 bases. Germline V gene lookup returns CDR1 SEHNR and CDR2 FQNEAQ (reference sequence). The CDR3 covers 15 residues. Trimming removed 5 bases from V and 3 bases from J; junction bases left unmatched: 6.

V and J are TRBV7-2 and TRBJ2-5; 9 nucleotides match TRBD1. Germline CDR1 is SGHTA and CDR2 is FQGNSA. The V gene end was trimmed by 5 bases and the J gene end by 2 bases; junction bases not matched to a gene: 3. This CDR3 spans 14 amino acids. CDR3 sequence: CASSPDRGQETQYF. The CDR3 coding sequence is TGTGCCAGCAGCCCGGACAGGGGACAAGAGACCCAGTACTTC.

V usage is TRBV6-6 and J usage is TRBJ1-5; possible D gene TRBD1, 6 bases. V was shortened by 2 bases and J by 6 bases, with 17 bases between the two germline ends. CDR3 length: 16 amino acids. The V gene's germline CDR1 is MNHNY and CDR2 SVGAGI (reference sequence). The CDR3 region has the DNA TGTGCCAGCAGTTACCAGGCGGGGGGGGCTAGTCAGCCCCAGCATTTT. Residues: CASSYQAGGASQPQHF.